The 13 T cell receptor beta chains below all came from one sample that was sequenced in a study of cytomegalovirus exposure and HLA in healthy donors. PCR used 60 Vbeta primers and 13 Jbeta primers. Libraries were prepared by immunoSEQ multiplex PCR; TCRdb keeps only in-frame clonotypes and omits some of them. The data hold over 95,000 clones, with about 80% observed a single time. Source material: PBMCs. These receptors came from a human donor in good health.

This clone has only a few counts. This chain joins TRBV5-6 and TRBJ2-5, with 16 positions matching TRBD2. Germline assignment: CDR1 SGHDT and CDR2 YYEEEE. V gave up 4 bases and J gave up 4 bases; unmatched junction bases: 4. The CDR3 has 16 amino acids. CDR3 DNA: TGTGCCAGCAGCGGGACTAGCGGGAGGGCCGGAGAGACCCAGTACTTC. The encoded protein is CASSGTSGRAGETQYF.

The rearrangement joins TRBV5-1 to TRBJ2-1, with D perhaps matching TRBD2 (5 bases). The CDR3 runs to 15 residues. CDR1 SGHRS and CDR2 YFSETQ come from the germline V gene. The V end lost 4 bases, the J end lost 6 bases, and 17 bases lay between the germline ends. The CDR3: CASSPPTSSANEQFF. CDR3 DNA sequence: TGCGCCAGCAGCCCCCCCACTAGTTCCGCCAATGAGCAGTTCTTC.

The chain couples TRBV18 to TRBJ2-4, with D tentatively TRBD1 (6 bases). CDR1 and CDR2 from the germline V gene are KGHSH and LQKENI. This CDR3 contains 14 residues. V gave up 6 bases and J gave up 5 bases, with 14 bases separating them. This CDR3 is CASSPTRQENIQYF. Written as DNA, the CDR3 is TGTGCCAGCTCCCCTACGCGACAGGAAAACATTCAGTACTTC.

J is TRBJ2-1 and V is TRBV6-4; 10 bases agree with TRBD2. The CDR3 runs to 14 residues. From germline, CDR1 is MRHNA and CDR2 SNTAGT. The V segment lost 5 bases and the J segment 8 bases; nucleotides outside the gene matches: 6. CDR3 DNA sequence: TGTGCCAGCAGTAAACTAGCGGGAATGTATGAGCAGTTCTTC. Translated, it gives CASSKLAGMYEQFF.

The CDR3: CASSLGSGYEQYF. The CDR3 DNA follows: TGTGCCAGCAGCTTGGGGAGTGGCTACGAGCAGTACTTC. The gene calls are TRBV5-6 and TRBJ2-7; D is undetermined. CDR1 is SGHDT and CDR2 is YYEEEE in the germline V gene. The CDR3 runs to 13 residues. The ends were cut back, 0 bases at V and 3 bases at J, with 7 bases in the middle.

This clone has a single count. The chain couples TRBV7-3 to TRBJ1-2, with unresolved D. The germline V gene encodes CDR1 SGHTA and CDR2 FQGTGA. Trimming took off 2 bases at V and 5 bases at J, with 9 bases between the two ends. The CDR3 covers 13 residues. CDR3 nucleotides: TGTGCCAGCAGCTTAGGCGCGGGGTATGGCTACACCTTC. This codes for CASSLGAGYGYTF.

The chain joins TRBV7-8 to TRBJ2-3, with 8 bases aligning to TRBD2. The CDR3 extends over 15 amino acids. Germline V CDR1 and CDR2: SGHVS, FQNEAQ. The trim removed 5 bases at V and 1 base at J, leaving 5 bases unmatched. CDR3 sequence reads: CASSPRAGGTDTQYF. CDR3 bases: TGTGCCAGCAGCCCTAGAGCGGGGGGCACAGATACGCAGTATTTT.

This clone was observed a few times. V is TRBV2 and J is TRBJ1-2; 7 bases are shared with TRBD1. V was pared by 4 bases and J by 7 bases, with 3 bases of the junction left unmatched. The CDR3 length is 12 residues. CDR1 is SNHLY and CDR2 is FYNNEI in the germline V gene. The CDR3 is CASSGQGGGYTF. CDR3 coding DNA: TGTGCCAGCAGTGGACAGGGTGGTGGCTACACCTTC.

The chain employs TRBV28 and TRBJ1-4; TRBD1 matches 8 bases. From germline, CDR1 is MDHEN and CDR2 SYDVKM. V trimming: 6 bases; J trimming: 10 bases; junction bases outside the gene matches: 16. This CDR3 region has 16 residues. CDR3 loop: CASSYSGTGLRGKLFF. The CDR3, as DNA: TGTGCCAGCAGCTACTCCGGGACAGGCCTGAGGGGAAAACTGTTTTTT.

The rearrangement joins TRBV30 to TRBJ2-1, with 14 bases identical to TRBD2. Germline values: CDR1 GTSNPN, CDR2 SVGIG (reference sequence). This CDR3 is 14 amino acids long. The J segment lost 7 bases and the V segment lost 5 bases, leaving 4 bases of the junction unmatched. CDR3 coding DNA: TGTGCCTGGGCGACTAGCGGGAGGGTAAATGAGCAGTTCTTC. As protein: CAWATSGRVNEQFF.

The rearrangement uses TRBV5-1 and TRBJ2-7, with TRBD1 matching over 7 bases. CDR3 size: 15 residues. Losses at the gene ends were 4 bases for V and 4 bases for J; bases not matched to a gene: 11. The germline V gene has CDR1 SGHRS and CDR2 YFSETQ. Here the CDR3 reads CASSLYPGTAYEQYF. CDR3 DNA: TGCGCCAGCAGCCTATACCCCGGGACAGCTTACGAGCAGTACTTC.

The chain joins TRBV18 to TRBJ1-2, with 11 bases identical to TRBD1. The germline gives CDR1 KGHSH, CDR2 LQKENI. The CDR3 runs 14 residues. Trimming at V came to 3 bases and at J to 7 bases, leaving 4 bases not matched to a gene. The CDR3 region has the DNA TGTGCCAGCTCACCCGGACAGGGGGCGGTTGGCTACACCTTC. Its translation is CASSPGQGAVGYTF. The full variable domain, with the rest looked up from reference TRBV18 and TRBJ1-2, is NAGVMQNPRHLVRRRGQEARLRCSPMKGHSHVYWYRQLPEEGLKFMVYLQKENIIDESGMPKERFSAEFPKEGPSILRIQQVVRGDSAAYFCASSPGQGAVGYTFGSGTRLTVV.

J is TRBJ1-3 and V is TRBV7-8; TRBD1 is a possible D gene (6 bases). Trimming removed 2 bases from V and 4 bases from J, with 9 bases in between. CDR3 length equals 14 residues. Germline CDR1 and CDR2: SGHVS and FQNEAQ. CDR3: CASSLQGRGNTIYF. The CDR3 DNA is TGTGCCAGCAGCTTACAGGGGCGGGGAAACACCATATATTTT.